This TCR beta chain was sequenced during a study of blood T cell repertoires in COVID-19. Libraries were prepared by immunoSEQ multiplex PCR; TCRdb keeps only in-frame clonotypes and omits some of them. This table holds more than 95,000 clones, 55% to 70% found once. There are 18 residues in the CDR3. Germline CDR1 LGHNA, CDR2 YNFKEQ. The junction had 7 bases not matched to a gene; V was cut back by 1 base and J by 7 bases. This receptor was identified in a woman in her 70s with acute or convalescent COVID-19. Input material: peripheral blood. The chain combines TRBV4-2 with TRBJ2-2; 15 nucleotides match TRBD2. This chain's CDR3 is CASSQAGLAGGPGGELFF. Written as DNA, the CDR3 is TGTGCCAGCAGCCAAGCTGGACTAGCGGGAGGGCCCGGCGGGGAGCTGTTTTTT.